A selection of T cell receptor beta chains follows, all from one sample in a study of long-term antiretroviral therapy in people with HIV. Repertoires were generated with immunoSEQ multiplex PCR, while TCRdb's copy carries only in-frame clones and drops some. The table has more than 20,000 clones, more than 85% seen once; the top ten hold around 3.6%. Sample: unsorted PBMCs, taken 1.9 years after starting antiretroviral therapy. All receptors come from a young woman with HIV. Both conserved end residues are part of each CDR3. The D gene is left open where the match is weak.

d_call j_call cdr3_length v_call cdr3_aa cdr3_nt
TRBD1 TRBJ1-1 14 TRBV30 CAWHTGQPRTEAFF TGTGCCTGGCATACGGGACAGCCTCGCACTGAAGCTTTCTTT
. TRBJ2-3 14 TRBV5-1 CASSPSTEGDTQYF TGCGCCAGCAGCCCGTCGACTGAGGGAGATACGCAGTATTTT
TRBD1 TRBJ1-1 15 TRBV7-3 CASSLGGQGKGEAFF TGTGCCAGCAGCTTAGGTGGACAGGGTAAGGGTGAAGCTTTCTTT
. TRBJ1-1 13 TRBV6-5 CASSLHSTTEAFF TGTGCCAGCAGCTTACACTCCACAACTGAAGCTTTCTTT
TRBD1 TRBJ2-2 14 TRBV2 CASRDRINTGELFF TGTGCCAGCAGGGACAGGATAAACACCGGGGAGCTGTTTTTT
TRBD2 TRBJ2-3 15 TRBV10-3 CAISRTSGGTDTQYF TGTGCCATCAGCAGGACTAGCGGGGGCACAGATACGCAGTATTTT
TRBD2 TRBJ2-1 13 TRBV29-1 CSVRGTSYNEQFF TGCAGCGTGCGGGGGACCTCCTACAATGAGCAGTTCTTC
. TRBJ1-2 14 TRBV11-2 CASSAATVSYGYTF TGTGCCAGCAGCGCCGCAACTGTTTCATATGGCTACACCTTC
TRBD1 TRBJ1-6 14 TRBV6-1 CANQGENNNSPLHF TGTGCCAACCAGGGGGAAAATAATAATTCACCCCTCCACTTT
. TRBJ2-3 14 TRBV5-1 CASKDSQSTDTQYF TGCGCCAGTAAGGACAGCCAAAGCACAGATACGCAGTATTTT
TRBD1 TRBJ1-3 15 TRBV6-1 CASSNPRTGGNTIYF TGTGCCAGCAGTAATCCCCGGACAGGTGGAAACACCATATATTTT
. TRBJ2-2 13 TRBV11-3 CASSLARVGELFF TGTGCCAGCAGCTTAGCGAGGGTCGGGGAGCTGTTTTTT
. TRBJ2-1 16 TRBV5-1 CASSSADLGSYNEQFF TGCGCCAGCAGCAGCGCCGACTTGGGCTCCTACAATGAGCAGTTCTTC
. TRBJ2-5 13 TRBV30 CAWSVRYQETQYF TGTGCCTGGAGTGTACGGTACCAAGAGACCCAGTACTTC
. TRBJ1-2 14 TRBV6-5 CASTPGTRASGYTF TGTGCCAGCACCCCCGGGACACGCGCTAGCGGCTACACCTTC
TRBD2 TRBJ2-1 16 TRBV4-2 CASTRLAGGPGDEQFF TGTGCCAGCACGCGGCTAGCGGGGGGGCCTGGGGATGAGCAGTTCTTC
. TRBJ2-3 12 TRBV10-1 CASSEPTDTQYF TGCGCCAGCAGTGAGCCCACAGATACGCAGTATTTT
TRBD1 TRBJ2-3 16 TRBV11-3 CASSFEGQGHTDTQYF TGTGCCAGCAGCTTCGAGGGACAGGGTCACACAGATACGCAGTATTTT